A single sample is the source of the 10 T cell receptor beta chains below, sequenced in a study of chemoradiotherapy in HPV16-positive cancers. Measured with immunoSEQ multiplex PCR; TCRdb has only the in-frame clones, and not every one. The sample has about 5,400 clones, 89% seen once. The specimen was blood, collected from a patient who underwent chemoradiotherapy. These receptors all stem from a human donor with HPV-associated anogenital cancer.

Here the CDR3 DNA reads TGTGCCAGCAGTGCCGTATTCCCCTCCGACGGACAGGATAGGTCGAGCTACACCTTC. Translation: CASSAVFPSDGQDRSSYTF. The chain links TRBV27 to TRBJ1-2; 7 nucleotides match TRBD1. This CDR3 is built from 19 residues. Losses at the gene ends were 5 bases for V and 9 bases for J; bases not matched to a gene: 27. In germline, CDR1 is MNHEY, CDR2 SMNVEV (reference sequence).

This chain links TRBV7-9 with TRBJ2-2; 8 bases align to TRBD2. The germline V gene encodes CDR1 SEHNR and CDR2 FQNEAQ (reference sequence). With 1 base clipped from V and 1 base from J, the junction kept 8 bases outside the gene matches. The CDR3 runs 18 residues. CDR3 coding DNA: TGTGCCAGCAGCTTAGATCGGTTCCTAGCGGGGAACACCGGGGAGCTGTTTTTT. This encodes CASSLDRFLAGNTGELFF.

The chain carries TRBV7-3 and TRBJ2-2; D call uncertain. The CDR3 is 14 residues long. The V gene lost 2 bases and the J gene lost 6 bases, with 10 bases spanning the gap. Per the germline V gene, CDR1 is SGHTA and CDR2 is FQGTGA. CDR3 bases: TGTGCCAGCAGCTTACATCTAGGGCCCGGGGAGCTGTTTTTT. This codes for CASSLHLGPGELFF.

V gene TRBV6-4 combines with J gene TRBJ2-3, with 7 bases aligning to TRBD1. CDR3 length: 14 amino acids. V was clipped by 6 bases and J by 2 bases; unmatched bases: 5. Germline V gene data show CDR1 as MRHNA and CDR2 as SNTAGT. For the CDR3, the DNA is TGTGCCAGCAGCCTCGACAGGGCCACAGATACGCAGTATTTT. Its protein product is CASSLDRATDTQYF.

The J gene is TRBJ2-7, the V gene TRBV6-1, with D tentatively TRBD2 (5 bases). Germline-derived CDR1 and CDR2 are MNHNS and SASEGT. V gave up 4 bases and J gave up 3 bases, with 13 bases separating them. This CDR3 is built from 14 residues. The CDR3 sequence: CASSGSGRDYEQYF. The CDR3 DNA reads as TGTGCCAGCAGTGGCAGCGGTCGGGACTACGAGCAGTACTTC.

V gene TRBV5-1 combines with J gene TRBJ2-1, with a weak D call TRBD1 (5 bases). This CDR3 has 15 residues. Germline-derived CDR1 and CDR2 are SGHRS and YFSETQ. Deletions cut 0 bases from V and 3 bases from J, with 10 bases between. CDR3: CASSLAGQGYNEQFF. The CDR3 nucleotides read TGCGCCAGCAGCTTGGCCGGGCAGGGCTACAATGAGCAGTTCTTC.

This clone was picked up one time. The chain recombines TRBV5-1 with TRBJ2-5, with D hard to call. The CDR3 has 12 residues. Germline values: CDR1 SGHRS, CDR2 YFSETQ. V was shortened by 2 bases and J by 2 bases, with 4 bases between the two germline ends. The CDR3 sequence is CASSLEQETQYF. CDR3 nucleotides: TGCGCCAGCAGCTTAGAGCAAGAGACCCAGTACTTC.

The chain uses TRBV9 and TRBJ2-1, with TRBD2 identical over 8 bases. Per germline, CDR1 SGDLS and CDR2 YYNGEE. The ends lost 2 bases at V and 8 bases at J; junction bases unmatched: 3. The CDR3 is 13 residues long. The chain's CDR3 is CASSVSGIYEQFF. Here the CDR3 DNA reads TGTGCCAGCAGCGTTAGCGGGATCTATGAGCAGTTCTTC.

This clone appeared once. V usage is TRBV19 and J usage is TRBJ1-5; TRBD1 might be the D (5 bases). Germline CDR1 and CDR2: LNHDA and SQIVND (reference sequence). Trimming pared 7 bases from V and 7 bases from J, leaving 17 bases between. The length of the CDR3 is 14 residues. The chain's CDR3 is CASTPVGARQPQHF. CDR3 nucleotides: TGTGCCAGTACCCCGGTCGGGGCTCGGCAGCCCCAGCATTTT.

CDR3 sequence reads: CASSLGTGEFHGYTF. CDR3 bases: TGTGCCAGCAGCTTAGGAACAGGGGAGTTCCATGGCTACACCTTC. The chain links TRBV7-6 to TRBJ1-2; 7 bases match TRBD1. This CDR3 has 15 residues. Germline V gives CDR1 SGHVS, CDR2 FNYEAQ. J was trimmed by 6 bases and V by 1 base; bases with no gene match: 8.